One sample yielded the 19 T cell receptor beta chains listed below, sequenced in a study of T cells in Graves' hyperthyroidism and ophthalmopathy. Amplified TCR beta CDR3 regions derived from RNA transcripts. The HTBI set primed first-round TCR CDR3 RT-PCR. Each CDR3 protein gets one entry after TCRdb re-called the multiplex PCR reads with MiXCR. This table holds 450,000 to 550,000 distinct CDR3 sequences, 24% found once. The material sequenced was blood. The receptors were gathered from a woman aged 25 to 39 with Graves' ophthalmopathy.

This clonotype appeared many times. The gene calls are TRBV7-9 and TRBJ2-7, with 9 bases lining up with TRBD1. Germline CDR1 reads SEHNR; CDR2 reads FQNEAQ (reference sequence). CDR3 length: 15 amino acids. V was pared by 5 bases and J by 1 base, with 6 bases of the junction left unmatched. Here the CDR3 reads CASSIPGQGSYEQYF. In DNA form, the CDR3 reads TGTGCCAGCAGCATACCGGGACAGGGATCCTACGAGCAGTACTTC.

As to this clonotype: The junction does not match germline at one end; this may be a read error. This chain connects TRBV6-1 to TRBJ1-3, with 12 bases identical to TRBD1. This CDR3 is built from 13 residues. In germline, CDR1 is MNHNS, CDR2 SASEGT. For the CDR3, the DNA is TGTGCCAGCAGACCTCGGGGGGGACAGGGGGCGCGTTTT. Its translation: CASRPRGGQGARF.

This clonotype occurred a few times. The V and J genes are TRBV4-2 and TRBJ1-1; D might be TRBD1 (5 bases). There are 16 residues in the CDR3. V lost 1 base, J lost 4 bases, and 16 bases lay in between. Germline V CDR1 and CDR2: LGHNA, YNFKEQ. In DNA, the CDR3 is TGTGCCAGCAGCCAAGGAGGGGCGCGGGGACGCACTGAAGCTTTCTTT. Translation: CASSQGGARGRTEAFF.

The CDR3 reads CSVVYLANTGELFF. CDR3 bases: TGCAGCGTTGTTTACTTAGCGAACACCGGGGAGCTGTTTTTT. V is TRBV29-1 and J is TRBJ2-2; D remains ambiguous. Trimming removed 4 bases from V and 0 bases from J, with 9 bases in between. This CDR3 is built from 14 residues. In germline, CDR1 is SQVTM, CDR2 ANQGSEA.

Note on this clonotype: A clone one base away is much larger, so this may be a read error. The chain uses TRBV20-1 and TRBJ1-1; 11 positions agree with TRBD1. The CDR3 loop spans 13 amino acids. Germline V gene data show CDR1 as DFQATT and CDR2 as SNEGSKA (reference sequence). The CDR3 protein is CSARGTGGTEACF. The DNA for the CDR3 is TGCAGTGCTAGAGGGACAGGGGGCACTGAAGCTTGCTTT.

This clonotype was found many times. Here the CDR3 reads CASSQDSGAYEQYF. The DNA of the CDR3 is TGTGCCAGCAGCCAAGATAGCGGTGCCTACGAGCAGTACTTC. The chain uses TRBV3-1 and TRBJ2-7, with TRBD2 as a possible D gene (6 bases). The germline CDR1 and CDR2 sequences are LGHDT and YNNKEL (reference sequence). The CDR3 contains 14 residues. V was cut by 0 bases and J by 2 bases, with 8 bases left in between.

The table lists this clonotype with a few counts. The chain has TRBV6-1 and TRBJ2-3; D not resolved. The length of the CDR3 is 15 residues. Trimming pared 1 base from V and 4 bases from J, leaving 12 bases between. Germline lookup yields CDR1 MNHNS and CDR2 SASEGT. CDR3 sequence (DNA): TGTGCCAGCAGTGAAGATGAATACCGCCCAGATACGCAGTATTTT. Translating gives CASSEDEYRPDTQYF.

The genes are TRBV10-3 and TRBJ1-2; TRBD1 matches 7 bases. Unmatched junction bases numbered 4, after V lost 4 bases and J lost 8 bases. Germline CDR1 is ENHRY and CDR2 is SYGVKD. CDR3 length: 12 residues. The CDR3 region has the DNA TGTGCCATCAGTGGATACAGGGGAGGCTACACCTTC. Its translation: CAISGYRGGYTF.

Concerning this clonotype: The conserved closing phenylalanine or tryptophan is absent in this CDR3, likely reflecting a read error. Here the CDR3 DNA reads TGTGCCAGTAGTATTACAGGGAGGACTGAAGCTTTCGTT. Translation: CASSITGRTEAFV. This sequence joins TRBV19 and TRBJ1-1, with D possibly being TRBD1 (6 bases). Trimming stripped 3 bases from V and 5 bases from J, with 10 bases between. This CDR3 contains 13 residues. Per germline, CDR1 LNHDA and CDR2 SQIVND (reference sequence).

This clonotype was observed at least ten times. The chain joins TRBV25-1 to TRBJ1-2; perhaps TRBD1 as D (5 bases). V was pared by 0 bases and J by 10 bases, with 18 bases between. The CDR3 totals 15 residues. Looked up from germline, CDR1 is MGHDK and CDR2 is SYGVNS. In DNA, the CDR3 is TGTGCCAGCAGTGAATATGGGACCCTTCCCTTGGACTACACCTTC. Translated: CASSEYGTLPLDYTF.

This clonotype was seen ten or more times. The chain combines TRBV10-3 with TRBJ1-1, with 7 positions matching TRBD1. J was trimmed by 0 bases and V by 6 bases; bases with no gene match: 7. The CDR3 runs to 15 residues. Per germline, CDR1 ENHRY and CDR2 SYGVKD. The CDR3 nucleotides read TGTGCCATCAGGCCCGGACAGGACCTGAACACTGAAGCTTTCTTT. This sequence encodes CAIRPGQDLNTEAFF.

This clonotype was picked up many times. The chain couples TRBV6-5 to TRBJ1-2; possibly TRBD1 for D (6 bases). This CDR3 region has 13 residues. CDR1 and CDR2 (germline): MNHEY, SVGAGI. With 6 bases removed from V and 8 bases from J, the gap between germline ends came to 16 bases. CDR3 bases: TGTGCCAGCAGGGCTAATACAGGGCACGGCTACACCTTC. Translating gives CASRANTGHGYTF.

The table lists this clonotype with many counts. The V gene is TRBV3-1, the J gene TRBJ1-2; 7 bases fit TRBD1. This CDR3 comprises 13 residues. The V segment lost 4 bases and the J segment 8 bases; nucleotides outside the gene matches: 7. The germline V gene has CDR1 LGHDT and CDR2 YNNKEL (reference sequence). CDR3 residues: CASSLYRGEGYTF. The DNA for the CDR3 is TGTGCCAGCAGCCTCTACAGGGGAGAGGGCTACACCTTC.

This clonotype has a count of ten or more. The chain couples TRBV11-2 to TRBJ1-2, with D maybe TRBD1 (5 bases). There are 11 residues in the CDR3. The ends were cut back, 5 bases at V and 14 bases at J, with 15 bases in the middle. The germline CDR1 and CDR2 sequences are SGHAT and FQNNGV. CDR3 residues: CASSLRDALTF. The CDR3 DNA is TGTGCCAGCAGCCTAAGGGACGCCTTGACCTTC.

This clonotype was seen more than once but under ten times. The rearrangement links TRBV3-1 to TRBJ1-6, with TRBD1 matching 8 bases. V lost 4 bases and J lost 8; bases outside the gene matches: 13. CDR1 LGHDT and CDR2 YNNKEL come from the germline V gene (reference sequence). CDR3 size: 17 residues. The CDR3 DNA sequence: TGTGCCAGCAGCCTCCTCCCGGGCAGGGGGCTTGATTCACCCCTCCACTTT. It encodes CASSLLPGRGLDSPLHF.

This clonotype was counted a few times. The chain is built from TRBV10-3 and TRBJ1-1; D not certain. From germline, CDR1 is ENHRY and CDR2 SYGVKD. There are 17 residues in the CDR3. The V end was cut by 2 bases, the J end by 4 bases, with 20 bases between. Here the CDR3 reads CAISEPGYGRWGTEAFF. The CDR3 DNA follows: TGTGCCATCAGTGAGCCAGGCTATGGCCGGTGGGGCACTGAAGCTTTCTTT.

The chain has TRBV10-1 and TRBJ2-7, with 10 bases lining up with TRBD2. This CDR3 is built from 13 residues. Germline loops: CDR1 WNHNN, CDR2 SYGVQD (reference sequence). Losses at the gene ends were 7 bases for V and 5 bases for J; bases not matched to a gene: 5. In DNA, the CDR3 is TGCGCCAGCATGCCTAGCGGGAGTGACGAGCAGTACTTC. It is translated as CASMPSGSDEQYF.

This sequence joins TRBV7-2 and TRBJ2-7, with 8 bases matching TRBD2. After removal of 1 base from V and 2 bases from J, the junction contained 4 bases not matched to a gene. The CDR3 has 15 residues. CDR1 is SGHTA and CDR2 is FQGNSA in the germline V gene. CDR3 sequence (DNA): TGTGCCAGCAGCTTAGGAAGCGGGGGTACCTACGAGCAGTACTTC. Its translation is CASSLGSGGTYEQYF.

The chain has TRBV6-4 and TRBJ2-7, with 16 bases lining up with TRBD2. The V gene end was trimmed by 1 base and the J gene end by 2 bases; junction bases not matched to a gene: 2. CDR3 length equals 17 residues. Germline loops: CDR1 MRHNA, CDR2 SNTAGT. Written as DNA, the CDR3 is TGTGCCAGCAGTGACTTGGGACTAGCGGGGGGGCCCTACGAGCAGTACTTC. Protein: CASSDLGLAGGPYEQYF.